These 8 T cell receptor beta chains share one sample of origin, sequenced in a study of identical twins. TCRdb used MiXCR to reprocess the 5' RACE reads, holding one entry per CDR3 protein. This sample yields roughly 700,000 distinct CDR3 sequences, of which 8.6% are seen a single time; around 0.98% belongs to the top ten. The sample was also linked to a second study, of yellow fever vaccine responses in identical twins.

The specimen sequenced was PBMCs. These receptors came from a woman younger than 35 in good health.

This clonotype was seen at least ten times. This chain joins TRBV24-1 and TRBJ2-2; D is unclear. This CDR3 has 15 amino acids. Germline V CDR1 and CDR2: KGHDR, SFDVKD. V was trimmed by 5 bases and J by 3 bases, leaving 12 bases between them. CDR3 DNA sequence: TGTGCCACCAGTGCCGAAAGTACCGACACCGGGGAGCTGTTTTTT. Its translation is CATSAESTDTGELFF.

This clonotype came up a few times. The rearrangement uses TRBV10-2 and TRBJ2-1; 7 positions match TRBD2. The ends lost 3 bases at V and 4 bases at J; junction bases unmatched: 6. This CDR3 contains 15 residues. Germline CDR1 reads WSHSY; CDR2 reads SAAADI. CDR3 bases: TGCGCCAGCAGTGATGGGGGGGAGGCTTACAATGAGCAGTTCTTC. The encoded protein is CASSDGGEAYNEQFF.

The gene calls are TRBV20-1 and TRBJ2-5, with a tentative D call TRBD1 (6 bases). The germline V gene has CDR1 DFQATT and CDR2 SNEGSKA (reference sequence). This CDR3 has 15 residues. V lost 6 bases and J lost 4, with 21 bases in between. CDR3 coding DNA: TGCAGTGCGATGGACAGATTAACTGGCTCAGAGACCCAGTACTTC. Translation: CSAMDRLTGSETQYF.

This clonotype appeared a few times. CDR3 sequence (DNA): TGTGCCAGCAGCAAAGCTACCCTCGGGGGAGACACTGAAGCTTTCTTT. Translation gives CASSKATLGGDTEAFF. The chain is built from TRBV9 and TRBJ1-1; a possible D gene is TRBD1 (5 bases). V lost 4 bases to trimming and J lost 3 bases, with 19 bases between them. The V gene's germline CDR1 is SGDLS and CDR2 YYNGEE. The CDR3 totals 16 residues.

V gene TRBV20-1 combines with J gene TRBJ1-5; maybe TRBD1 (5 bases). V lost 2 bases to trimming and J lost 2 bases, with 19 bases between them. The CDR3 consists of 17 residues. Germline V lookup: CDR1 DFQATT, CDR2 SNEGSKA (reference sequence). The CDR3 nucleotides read TGCAGTGCTAGAATCGGGAGGGGCGCGGGGCGCAATCAGCCCCAGCATTTT. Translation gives CSARIGRGAGRNQPQHF.

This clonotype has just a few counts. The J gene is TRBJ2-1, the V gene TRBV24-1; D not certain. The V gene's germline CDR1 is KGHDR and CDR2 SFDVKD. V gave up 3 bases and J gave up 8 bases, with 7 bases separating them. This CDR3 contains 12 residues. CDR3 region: CATSDTLDEQFF. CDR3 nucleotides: TGTGCCACCAGTGATACACTTGATGAGCAGTTCTTC.

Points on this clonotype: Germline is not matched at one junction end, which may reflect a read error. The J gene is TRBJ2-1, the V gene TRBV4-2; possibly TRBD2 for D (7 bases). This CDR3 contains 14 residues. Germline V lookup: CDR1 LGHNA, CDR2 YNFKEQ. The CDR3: CANSQPTGRDEQFF. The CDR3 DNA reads TGTGCCAACAGCCAACCAACAGGGAGGGATGAGCAGTTCTTC.

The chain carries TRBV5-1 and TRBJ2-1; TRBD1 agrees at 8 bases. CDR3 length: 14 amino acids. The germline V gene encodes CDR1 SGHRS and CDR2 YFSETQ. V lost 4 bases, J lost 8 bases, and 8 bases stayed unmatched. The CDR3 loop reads CASSRTGGQYEQFF. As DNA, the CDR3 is TGCGCCAGCAGCCGTACAGGGGGTCAATATGAGCAGTTCTTC. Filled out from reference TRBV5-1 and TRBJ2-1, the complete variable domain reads KAGVTQTPRYLIKTRGQQVTLSCSPISGHRSVSWYQQTPGQGLQFLFEYFSETQRNKGNFPGRFSGRQFSNSRSEMNVSTLELGDSALYLCASSRTGGQYEQFFGPGTRLTVL.